This TCR beta chain derives from a study of shared clonotypes between healthy human individuals. Study overall: Donors had three CD4 naive, three CD4 memory, two CD8 naive and one CD8 memory plate apiece. The study's findings and limits: Generally, estimated richness proved larger in naive subsets than it did in memory subsets. Of the naive CD4 clonotypes, 4% to 5% were shared across four donors. Donor clonotype sharing was expected to depend on sequencing depth.

To note about this clone: Its target is not known.

Only in-frame clones appear in the TCRdb table, and some are missing; sequencing was by immunoSEQ multiplex PCR. The sample shows some 1 million clones, roughly 70% of them seen only once. Trimming took off 4 bases at V and 6 bases at J, with 22 bases between the two ends. Germline lookup yields CDR1 SGHTA and CDR2 FQGNSA. This CDR3 comprises 16 residues. The J gene is TRBJ2-7, the V gene TRBV7-2; possibly TRBD1 for D (6 bases). The receptor was isolated from a man between 18 and 29 years old in good health. Input material: memory CD4+ T cells sorted from blood. The subset was: CD45RA-negative fraction. The DNA of the CDR3 is TGTGCCAGCAGCTCCCAGGCAGGGACAATCTACGCCGAGCAGTACTTC. Its protein product is CASSSQAGTIYAEQYF.